A single sample is the source of the 22 T cell receptor beta chains below, sequenced in a study of blood T cell repertoires in COVID-19. Assay used: immunoSEQ multiplex PCR; TCRdb lists only in-frame clones, some missing. The sample lists some 150,000 clones; roughly nine tenths were seen once. The sequenced sample consisted of peripheral blood. Source of these receptors: a woman aged 60-75 years with COVID-19, enrolled during active disease.

This chain uses TRBV5-4 with TRBJ1-4, with 9 bases fitting TRBD1. The germline V gene has CDR1 SGHNT and CDR2 YYREEE (reference sequence). The CDR3 extends over 13 amino acids. V lost 6 bases, J lost 10 bases, and 7 bases stayed unmatched. The CDR3 coding sequence is TGTGCCAGCAAAACAGGGGGCGAGCGAAAACTGTTTTTT. It is translated as CASKTGGERKLFF.

Here the CDR3 DNA reads TGTGCCAGCAGTCAACTAGTAGCGGGAGGTATTAGCTCCTACAATGAGCAGTTCTTC. It encodes CASSQLVAGGISSYNEQFF. The rearrangement joins TRBV4-2 to TRBJ2-1; 10 nucleotides match TRBD2. This CDR3 contains 19 residues. V dropped 6 bases and J dropped 0; count of bases not matched to a gene: 14. CDR1 is LGHNA and CDR2 is YNFKEQ in the germline V gene.

As for this clone: One junction end disagrees with the germline gene, perhaps due to a read error. The chain recombines TRBV11-2 with TRBJ2-7, with 14 bases identical to TRBD2. Germline V gives CDR1 SGHAT, CDR2 FQNNGV. There are 16 residues in the CDR3. Written as DNA, the CDR3 is TGTGCCAGCAGCCCAAGGGGACTAGCGGGAGCCTACAAGCAGTACTTC. This gives the protein CASSPRGLAGAYKQYF.

V and J are TRBV20-1 and TRBJ2-5; D uncertain. The CDR3 runs to 11 residues. The V end was cut by 6 bases, the J end by 2 bases, with 7 bases between. Per the germline V gene, CDR1 is DFQATT and CDR2 is SNEGSKA (reference sequence). CDR3 residues: CSAEQQETQYF. The CDR3 DNA reads TGCAGTGCCGAACAACAAGAGACCCAGTACTTC.

The V and J genes are TRBV27 and TRBJ1-5; D possibly corresponds to TRBD1 (6 bases). There are 17 residues in the CDR3. Between the trimmed V and J ends, which lost 0 bases and 3 bases, there was a span of 15 bases. Per germline, CDR1 MNHEY and CDR2 SMNVEV (reference sequence). This CDR3 reads CASSLSVQGWDNQPQHF. The CDR3 DNA follows: TGTGCCAGCAGTTTATCGGTGCAGGGGTGGGACAATCAGCCCCAGCATTTT.

The V and J genes are TRBV5-1 and TRBJ1-3; weak D call: TRBD1 (6 bases). CDR1 SGHRS and CDR2 YFSETQ come from the germline V gene. This CDR3 has 14 amino acids. V gave up 7 bases and J gave up 2 bases, with 13 bases separating them. CDR3 region: CASASGEPGNTIYF. The CDR3 DNA sequence: TGCGCCAGCGCCTCAGGGGAACCTGGAAACACCATATATTTT. The whole variable domain, remainder taken from reference TRBV5-1 and TRBJ1-3, is KAGVTQTPRYLIKTRGQQVTLSCSPISGHRSVSWYQQTPGQGLQFLFEYFSETQRNKGNFPGRFSGRQFSNSRSEMNVSTLELGDSALYLCASASGEPGNTIYFGEGSWLTVV.

The chain couples TRBV4-1 to TRBJ1-4, with 7 bases identical to TRBD1. V lost 4 bases, J lost 0 bases, and 2 bases stayed unmatched. The CDR3 length is 15 residues. Germline CDR1 MGHRA, CDR2 YSYEKL. This chain's CDR3 is CASSRGQATNEKLFF. The CDR3 nucleotides read TGCGCCAGCAGCCGAGGACAGGCAACTAATGAAAAACTGTTTTTT.

This sequence joins TRBV5-1 and TRBJ2-1; 14 bases map to TRBD2. This CDR3 is built from 15 residues. The junction had 8 bases not matched to a gene; V was cut back by 3 bases and J by 12 bases. Germline CDR1 SGHRS, CDR2 YFSETQ. The CDR3 sequence is CASSSGTSGSGRQFF. The CDR3 DNA reads TGCGCCAGCAGCTCAGGGACTAGCGGGAGCGGAAGGCAGTTCTTC.

Only a few counts were recorded for this clone. V gene TRBV29-1 combines with J gene TRBJ2-2; a possible D gene is TRBD1 (5 bases). The length of the CDR3 is 16 residues. V was shortened by 3 bases and J by 2 bases, with 16 bases between the two germline ends. Germline values: CDR1 SQVTM, CDR2 ANQGSEA. The CDR3 here is CSVESGQGYNTGELFF. The CDR3 DNA follows: TGCAGCGTTGAGAGTGGCCAGGGCTACAACACCGGGGAGCTGTTTTTT.

The chain recombines TRBV2 with TRBJ2-7; 7 bases map to TRBD1. The CDR3 sequence is 14 residues long. The V and J ends lost 7 bases and 0 bases, in that order; junction bases with no gene match: 6. Germline CDR1 reads SNHLY; CDR2 reads FYNNEI. CDR3 DNA: TGTGCCAGCAAGGGACAGACGAACTCCTACGAGCAGTACTTC. As protein: CASKGQTNSYEQYF.

CDR3 DNA sequence: TGTGCCAGCTCACCCGGAGCCGGGACAGGGGGCTATGGCTACACCTTC. As protein: CASSPGAGTGGYGYTF. The chain uses TRBV18 and TRBJ1-2; TRBD1 aligns across 11 bases. The CDR3 runs 16 residues. V shed 3 bases and J 4 bases; nucleotides not matched to a gene: 7. CDR1 and CDR2 from the germline V gene are KGHSH and LQKENI.

The V gene is TRBV18, the J gene TRBJ2-4; 7 bases fit TRBD2. This CDR3 has 16 amino acids. V shed 5 bases and J 6 bases; nucleotides not matched to a gene: 13. The germline gives CDR1 KGHSH, CDR2 LQKENI. The CDR3 reads CASSLRAGMRGNIQYF. The DNA for the CDR3 is TGTGCCAGCTCATTACGAGCGGGGATGAGAGGAAACATTCAGTACTTC.

This chain joins TRBV4-2 and TRBJ2-5; 8 nucleotides agree with TRBD2. CDR1 and CDR2 (germline): LGHNA, YNFKEQ. The CDR3 is 16 residues long. V trimming: 1 base; J trimming: 4 bases; junction bases outside the gene matches: 8. CDR3 sequence (DNA): TGTGCCAGCAGCCAAGCAGGCGGGAGGAGGGTAGAGACCCAGTACTTC. It encodes CASSQAGGRRVETQYF.

This chain joins TRBV4-2 and TRBJ1-2; D remains ambiguous. V lost 0 bases and J 0 bases, leaving 17 bases between the germline ends. The CDR3 has 18 residues. The germline V gene has CDR1 LGHNA and CDR2 YNFKEQ. The CDR3 DNA reads TGTGCCAGCAGCCAAGATCTTGTGGTGTTTGGCACTAACTATGGCTACACCTTC. Amino acid sequence: CASSQDLVVFGTNYGYTF.

The rearrangement joins TRBV5-6 to TRBJ2-2; no clear D gene. With 1 base removed from V and 5 bases from J, the gap between germline ends came to 9 bases. The CDR3 has 14 amino acids. The germline gives CDR1 SGHDT, CDR2 YYEEEE. CDR3: CASSLNRWTGELFF. Written as DNA, the CDR3 is TGTGCCAGCAGCTTGAACCGGTGGACCGGGGAGCTGTTTTTT. The variable domain in full, completed from reference TRBV5-6 and TRBJ2-2, reads DAGVTQSPTHLIKTRGQQVTLRCSPKSGHDTVSWYQQALGQGPQFIFQYYEEEERQRGNFPDRFSGHQFPNYSSELNVNALLLGDSALYLCASSLNRWTGELFFGEGSRLTVL.

J is TRBJ1-1 and V is TRBV3-1 (or the pseudogene TRBV3-2); 10 bases align to TRBD1. Trimming removed 1 base from V and 0 bases from J; junction bases left unmatched: 11. From germline, CDR1 is LGHDT and CDR2 YNNKEL (reference sequence). This CDR3 region has 19 residues. The CDR3 here is CASSQAPPGQGYVNTEAFF. The CDR3 DNA reads as TGTGCCAGCAGCCAAGCCCCGCCGGGACAGGGGTATGTGAACACTGAAGCTTTCTTT.

CDR3 region: CAISESRTAGDEQFF. CDR3 DNA: TGTGCCATCAGTGAGTCGAGGACGGCGGGGGATGAGCAGTTCTTC. The chain couples TRBV10-3 to TRBJ2-1; 7 positions agree with TRBD2. Losses at the gene ends were 0 bases for V and 8 bases for J; bases not matched to a gene: 7. This CDR3 region has 15 residues. Germline loops: CDR1 ENHRY, CDR2 SYGVKD.

This chain connects TRBV11-1 to TRBJ2-7; weak D call: TRBD2 (5 bases). Trimming removed 2 bases at V and 7 bases at J, with 12 bases between. Germline values: CDR1 SGHAT, CDR2 FQDESV (reference sequence). This CDR3 has 13 amino acids. CDR3 DNA sequence: TGTGCCAGCAGCTTATTTGGGAGAAGGGAGCAGTACTTC. Translation: CASSLFGRREQYF.

In this sample, this clone turned up once. The J gene is TRBJ2-7, the V gene TRBV7-9, with a possible D match to TRBD2 (6 bases). This CDR3 has 13 amino acids. V was clipped by 1 base and J by 5 bases, with 9 bases between them. Germline V lookup: CDR1 SEHNR, CDR2 FQNEAQ (reference sequence). CDR3 residues: CASSLGGVHEQYF. DNA for the CDR3: TGTGCCAGCAGCTTAGGCGGGGTCCACGAGCAGTACTTC.

This clone has just one count. This chain uses TRBV7-9 with TRBJ2-7, with D perhaps TRBD2 (5 bases). This CDR3 contains 15 residues. Trimming cost V 8 bases and J 1 base, with 18 bases left between them. The V gene's germline CDR1 is SEHNR and CDR2 FQNEAQ (reference sequence). CDR3 region: CASLSTGSRSYEQYF. CDR3 nucleotide sequence: TGTGCCAGCCTCTCCACGGGATCCAGGTCCTACGAGCAGTACTTC.

The rearrangement joins TRBV4-3 to TRBJ1-2, with 10 bases lining up with TRBD1. The CDR3 is 14 residues long. Unmatched junction bases numbered 3, after V lost 2 bases and J lost 6 bases. CDR1 is LGHNA, CDR2 YSLEER, per germline. CDR3 amino acids: CASSQPGQGNGYTF. The CDR3 DNA is TGCGCCAGCAGCCAACCGGGACAGGGGAATGGCTACACCTTC.

The V and J genes are TRBV11-2 and TRBJ2-7, with 8 bases that match TRBD1. CDR3 size: 15 residues. Germline V gene data show CDR1 as SGHAT and CDR2 as FQNNGV. V lost 2 bases to trimming and J lost 0 bases; unmatched junction nucleotides: 3. The CDR3 nucleotides read TGTGCCAGCAGCTTACGGGGACAGGACTCCTACGAGCAGTACTTC. Protein sequence: CASSLRGQDSYEQYF.